This is a list of T cell receptor beta chains from one sample in a study of T cells in Graves' hyperthyroidism and ophthalmopathy. TCRdb processed the multiplex PCR reads anew with MiXCR; each CDR3 protein has one entry. Of 600,000 to 650,000 distinct CDR3 sequences in the sample, 15% to 20% are singletons; the top ten hold 3.5% to 4%. Sequencing used blood. The receptors were gathered from a woman aged 25-40 years with Graves' hyperthyroidism. Each CDR3 is given with its conserved first and last residue. Fields, in order: clone size, CDR3 length, V gene, D gene, J gene, CDR3 DNA, CDR3 protein. A D gene is named only where the DNA matches it firmly. Size is stated for part of the rows, as once, few or many counts, or as a class when the clone is expanded.

many	15	TRBV18	-	TRBJ1-1	TGTGCCAGCTCACCACGGGTTGACATGAACACTGAAGCTTTCTTT	CASSPRVDMNTEAFF
-	13	TRBV27	-	TRBJ1-4	TGTGCCAGCAGTTATGGAGGAGGCGAAAAACTGTTTTTT	CASSYGGGEKLFF
many	14	TRBV20-1	TRBD1	TRBJ2-7	TGCAGTGCTAGAGGACAGGGGACCGCCTACGAGCAGTACTTC	CSARGQGTAYEQYF
few	16	TRBV2	TRBD2	TRBJ2-2	TGTGCCAGCAGTGGGGTAACTAGCGGGAACGGCGGGGAGCTGTTTTTT	CASSGVTSGNGGELFF
few	16	TRBV5-6	TRBD2	TRBJ2-1	TGTGCCAGCAGCGAGCGTACGGGGAGGGTCGACAATGAGCAGTTCTTC	CASSERTGRVDNEQFF
-	14	TRBV25-1	-	TRBJ1-6	TGTGCCAGCAGGACCGGGGGAATGAATTCACCCCTCCACTTT	CASRTGGMNSPLHF
-	15	TRBV20-1	TRBD2	TRBJ2-3	TGCAGTGCCCCCTACCTTAGCGGGAGAACAGATACGCAGTATTTT	CSAPYLSGRTDTQYF
few	11	TRBV20-1	-	TRBJ1-5	TGCAGCTTGACAGTCGCCGAGCCCCAGCATTTT	CSLTVAEPQHF
-	17	TRBV3-1	-	TRBJ1-1	TGTGCCAGCAGCCAGGACGGCAGGGTAGGCGGTGTCGCTGAAGCTTTCTTT	CASSQDGRVGGVAEAFF
few	14	TRBV10-1	-	TRBJ2-1	TGCGCCAGCAGTGAGTCGGGGTCCCACAATGAGCAGTTCTTC	CASSESGSHNEQFF
-	20	TRBV6-1	TRBD1	TRBJ1-5	TGTGCCAGCAGTGAAGCTGTCTACTCCTTGGCACAGGACAGGGGCGCGCCCCAGCATTTT	CASSEAVYSLAQDRGAPQHF
many	11	TRBV2	-	TRBJ2-1	TGTGCCAGCTTGTTGGACAATGAGCAGTTCTTC	CASLLDNEQFF
-	17	TRBV5-4	TRBD1	TRBJ1-4	TGTGCCAGCAGCCCCGGGACAGGGGTGTGGGGTAATGAAAAACTGTTTTTT	CASSPGTGVWGNEKLFF
-	22	TRBV7-9	-	TRBJ2-7	TGTGCCAGCAGCTTAGAGAGGGGTTTCCAGACACATGGGACGGTCTCATCCAACGAGCAGTACTTC	CASSLERGFQTHGTVSSNEQYF
many	15	TRBV5-6	TRBD1	TRBJ1-5	TGTGCCAGCAGCTATGGAGGGGGCTTAAATCAGCCCCAGCATTTT	CASSYGGGLNQPQHF
many	17	TRBV6-5	TRBD2	TRBJ2-5	TGTGCCAGCAGTTATGGGACTAGCGGGAGAGACCAAGAGACCCAGTACTTC	CASSYGTSGRDQETQYF
-	16	TRBV5-1	TRBD2	TRBJ2-1	TGCGCCAGCAGCGGACGGACTAGCGGGAGATACAATGAGCAGTTCTTC	CASSGRTSGRYNEQFF
many	14	TRBV12-3/TRBV12-4	-	TRBJ2-7	TGTGCCAGCAGTTTAGGGGGGGCTGCCTACGAGCAGTACTTC	CASSLGGAAYEQYF
many	13	TRBV6-1	-	TRBJ1-3	TGTGCCACTGAGGAATGGTCTGGAAACACCATATATTTT	CATEEWSGNTIYF
few	12	TRBV27	-	TRBJ2-7	TGTGCCAGCAGTTTCGTGTCCGGAGAGCAGTACTTC	CASSFVSGEQYF
few	13	TRBV19	-	TRBJ1-5	TGTGCCAGTACCGGACTGATTAATCAGCCCCAGCATTTT	CASTGLINQPQHF
-	15	TRBV19	TRBD1	TRBJ1-1	TGTGCCAGTAGTACCCGGGACAGACTGAACACTGAAGCTTTCTTT	CASSTRDRLNTEAFF
-	15	TRBV4-1	-	TRBJ2-7	TGCGCCAGCAGCCAATTTCAGGGGGGTAGGTACGAGCAGTACTTC	CASSQFQGGRYEQYF
many	15	TRBV30	-	TRBJ2-1	TGTGCCTGGAGTCCATTGGGACATAAGGGTGATGAGCAGTTCTTC	CAWSPLGHKGDEQFF
-	16	TRBV9	-	TRBJ2-3	TGTGCCAGCAGCGTGAGCGGAAACCCTAGCACAGATACGCAGTATTTT	CASSVSGNPSTDTQYF
many	13	TRBV11-1	-	TRBJ2-1	TGTGCCAGCAGCCGAACAACGGCTGGTGAGCAGTTCTTC	CASSRTTAGEQFF
-	14	TRBV7-2	-	TRBJ2-2	TGTGCCAGCAGCTTAATGTCGGGGGACGGGGAGCTGTTTTTT	CASSLMSGDGELFF
few	16	TRBV6-1	TRBD1	TRBJ1-5	TGTGCCAGCAGTCCCCGGGGGACAGGCTTCAATCAGCCCCAGCATTTT	CASSPRGTGFNQPQHF
-	13	TRBV20-1	-	TRBJ2-7	TGCAGTGCTAGAGATCAGGACACAAGGGAGCAGTACTTC	CSARDQDTREQYF
many	11	TRBV28	-	TRBJ1-1	TGTGGGGTCTCTTTGAACACTGAAGCTTTCTTT	CGVSLNTEAFF
-	15	TRBV6-1	-	TRBJ2-2	TGTGCCAGCAGCCCTAGACTAGATTTTACCGGGGAGCTGTTTTTT	CASSPRLDFTGELFF
many	14	TRBV2	-	TRBJ2-7	TGTGCCAGCAGCGACGTAGGGACACCCGACGAGCAGTACTTC	CASSDVGTPDEQYF
many	12	TRBV18	-	TRBJ2-1	TGTGCCAGCTCACCCCTCGACAATGAGCAGTTCTTC	CASSPLDNEQFF
-	15	TRBV28	TRBD1	TRBJ2-7	TGTGCCAGCAGGGGCCCGGGACAGGGATCTCACGAGCAGTACTTC	CASRGPGQGSHEQYF
many	15	TRBV2	TRBD1	TRBJ1-2	TGTGCCAGCAGTGAACTACCCTGGGACAGGCATGGCTACACCTTC	CASSELPWDRHGYTF
many	15	TRBV30	TRBD1	TRBJ1-3	TGTGCCTGGAGTGTCGGGACAGGTCCTGGAAACACCATATATTTT	CAWSVGTGPGNTIYF
-	17	TRBV5-1	TRBD2	TRBJ2-1	TGCGCCAGCAGCTCGTCTTCGGGACTAGCGGCCTACAATGAGCAGTTCTTC	CASSSSSGLAAYNEQFF
few	13	TRBV20-1	TRBD1	TRBJ2-5	TGCAGTGCCTTAAGGGACAGACAAGAGACCCAGTACTTC	CSALRDRQETQYF
-	15	TRBV29-1	TRBD1	TRBJ1-2	TGCAGCGTCTGGGAAATGGACAGGATGACCTATGGCTACACCTTC	CSVWEMDRMTYGYTF
-	14	TRBV5-1	-	TRBJ1-4	TGCGCCAGCAGCTCCCGGACGGGAAATGAAAAACTGTTTTTT	CASSSRTGNEKLFF
-	13	TRBV29-1	TRBD1	TRBJ2-2	TGCAGCGTTGGTACAGGGGGCCCCGGGGAGCTGTTTTTT	CSVGTGGPGELFF
-	14	TRBV29-1	-	TRBJ2-5	TGCAGCGTTGATAACAGGGACACCCAAGAGACCCAGTACTTC	CSVDNRDTQETQYF
few	15	TRBV5-1	TRBD1	TRBJ2-7	TGCGCCAGCAGCTTGGGACAGGGGGTATTTGCGGAGCAGTACTTC	CASSLGQGVFAEQYF
-	16	TRBV7-9	TRBD1	TRBJ1-1	TGTGCCAGCAGCTTAGGTGGACAGGGGGCCTACACTGAAGCTTTCTTT	CASSLGGQGAYTEAFF
many	15	TRBV2	TRBD2	TRBJ2-3	TGTGCCAGCAGTCCACTAGCGGGAGGGGCAGATACGCAGTATTTT	CASSPLAGGADTQYF
many	14	TRBV6-1	TRBD1	TRBJ1-1	TGTGCCAGCAGGGGGACAGGGGGCTTTGTTGAAGCTTTCTTT	CASRGTGGFVEAFF
few	14	TRBV12-3/TRBV12-4	-	TRBJ1-1	TGTGCCAGCAGTCCCTGGAACAGGGTCACTGAAGCTTCCTTT	CASSPWNRVTEASF
many	12	TRBV3-1	-	TRBJ2-1	TGTGCCAGCAGCCAAACGAACAATGAGCAGTTCTTC	CASSQTNNEQFF
-	14	TRBV9	TRBD2	TRBJ2-7	TGTGCCAGCAGCGTCAGCGGGGGGTCCTACGAGCAGTACTTC	CASSVSGGSYEQYF
-	14	TRBV10-3	-	TRBJ2-7	TGTGCCATCAGTGTTATGGGTTCGTCCTACGAGCAGTACTTC	CAISVMGSSYEQYF
many	14	TRBV20-1	-	TRBJ1-1	TGCAGTGCTTACTCTACCCTCGTGAACACTGAAGCTTTCTTT	CSAYSTLVNTEAFF
-	19	TRBV20-1	TRBD1	TRBJ1-3	TGCAGTGCTAGAGATCTCAGCAGGGGGCATCGTAGTACTGGAAACACCATATATTTT	CSARDLSRGHRSTGNTIYF
-	15	TRBV14	TRBD2	TRBJ2-7	TGTGCCAGCAGCCAAGGTGGGACTAGCGTCTACGAGCAGTACTTC	CASSQGGTSVYEQYF
many	13	TRBV12-3/TRBV12-4	-	TRBJ2-5	TGTGCCAGCAGTTTTCGGGGTGGAGAGACCCAGTACTTC	CASSFRGGETQYF
many	13	TRBV20-1	-	TRBJ2-2	TGCAGTGCTACAGGGGGAGGCACCGGGGAGCTGTTTTTT	CSATGGGTGELFF